This entry lists 23 T cell receptor beta chains sequenced from one sample in a study of beta chain features in type 1 diabetes (dated by TCRdb to 2017 to 2018). Results the study describes overall, beyond this receptor: Type 1 diabetes patients showed a moderate but significant shortening of TCRB CDR3 length in all four CD4+ subsets.

Antigens for these TCRs are unknown. Libraries were prepared through the immunoSEQ multiplex PCR assay. The entire isolated RNA was reverse transcribed using the High Capacity cDNA Reverse Transcription Kit, and thus expressed TCRB transcripts were sequenced. TCRdb limited this immuneACCESS table to in-frame rearrangements with V and J called. A share of clones is missing; checked studies link under half to unresolved V genes, and the rest is unexplained. Counted in this sample were about 270,000 clones; about 13% of them appeared once. In total, the top ten clones hold over 0.015% of the sample. The material sequenced was naive CD4+ T cells from blood. The sample's cell subset or site label is to be understood as: true naive CD4+ T cells. These receptors were taken from a man between 25 and 39 years old with type 1 diabetes.

The rearrangement joins TRBV18 to TRBJ1-2, with D uncertain. The germline gives CDR1 KGHSH, CDR2 LQKENI. V gave up 3 bases and J gave up 1 base, with 15 bases separating them. The CDR3 extends over 16 amino acids. In DNA form, the CDR3 reads TGTGCCAGCTCACCCGCGAAAAGCATAGATAACTATGGCTACACCTTC. It encodes CASSPAKSIDNYGYTF.

The chain combines TRBV15 with TRBJ1-1; tentatively, D is TRBD1 (6 bases). The CDR3 consists of 13 residues. Germline CDR1 is LNHNV and CDR2 is YYDKDF (reference sequence). Between the trimmed V and J ends, which lost 5 bases and 1 base, there was a span of 8 bases. As DNA, the CDR3 is TGTGCCACCAGCGGACAGCCGAACACTGAAGCTTTCTTT. Protein product: CATSGQPNTEAFF. Based on the CDR3 plus reference TRBV15 and TRBJ1-1, the full variable domain is DAMVIQNPRYQVTQFGKPVTLSCSQTLNHNVMYWYQQKSSQAPKLLFHYYDKDFNNEADTPDNFQSRRPNTSFCFLDIRSPGLGDTAMYLCATSGQPNTEAFFGQGTRLTVV.

The V call is TRBV5-1, the J call TRBJ1-2; 8 bases line up with TRBD1. The CDR3 is 13 residues long. J lost 8 bases, V lost 4 bases, and 7 bases had no gene match. In germline, CDR1 is SGHRS, CDR2 YFSETQ. CDR3 amino acids: CASSAGTGLGYTF. Written as DNA, the CDR3 is TGCGCCAGCAGCGCTGGGACAGGACTAGGCTACACCTTC.

This clone has only a few counts. The gene calls are TRBV28 and TRBJ2-1, with 8 nucleotides matching TRBD1. Trimming took 5 bases from V and 8 from J; bases not matched to a gene: 8. This CDR3 has 14 amino acids. Per the germline V gene, CDR1 is MDHEN and CDR2 is SYDVKM. The CDR3 sequence is CASSPPGGGDEQFF. CDR3 DNA: TGTGCCAGCAGTCCCCCAGGGGGCGGCGATGAGCAGTTCTTC.

The chain is built from TRBV7-3 and TRBJ2-1; no clear D gene. The germline V gene encodes CDR1 SGHTA and CDR2 FQGTGA. V was trimmed by 2 bases and J by 4 bases, leaving 9 bases between them. This CDR3 is 14 amino acids long. CDR3 loop: CASSLSSTYNEQFF. As DNA, the CDR3 is TGTGCCAGCAGCTTATCTAGTACGTACAATGAGCAGTTCTTC.

The rearrangement uses TRBV9 and TRBJ2-3; TRBD2 matches 10 bases. This CDR3 is built from 15 residues. Germline trimming cut 5 bases from V and 4 bases from J; bases unmatched to any gene: 7. CDR1 is SGDLS and CDR2 is YYNGEE in the germline V gene. The CDR3 region is CASRGTAGGPDTQYF. For the CDR3, the DNA is TGTGCCAGCAGAGGGACAGCGGGAGGGCCAGATACGCAGTATTTT.

This clone was picked up a small number of times. This chain joins TRBV5-4 and TRBJ1-2; 7 positions agree with TRBD1. This CDR3 comprises 14 residues. Unmatched junction bases numbered 7, after V lost 3 bases and J lost 5 bases. Per the germline V gene, CDR1 is SGHNT and CDR2 is YYREEE (reference sequence). The CDR3 bases are TGTGCCAGCAGCTCAACAGGGGAGAGTTATGGCTACACCTTC. It specifies CASSSTGESYGYTF.

A few counts support this clone. J is TRBJ2-3 and V is TRBV7-3, with D maybe TRBD2 (5 bases). The germline CDR1 and CDR2 sequences are SGHTA and FQGTGA. The CDR3 length is 15 residues. V was trimmed by 0 bases and J by 0 bases, leaving 7 bases between them. The CDR3 spells CASSLTSDSTDTQYF. In nucleotides, the CDR3 is TGTGCCAGCAGCTTAACTAGCGATAGCACAGATACGCAGTATTTT. The full variable domain, with the rest looked up from reference TRBV7-3 and TRBJ2-3, is GAGVSQTPSNKVTEKGKYVELRCDPISGHTALYWYRQSLGQGPEFLIYFQGTGAADDSGLPNDRFFAVRPEGSVSTLKIQRTERGDSAVYLCASSLTSDSTDTQYFGPGTRLTVL.

This clone was recorded a few times. The chain has TRBV18 and TRBJ2-7; D is undetermined. The germline CDR1 and CDR2 sequences are KGHSH and LQKENI. The length of the CDR3 is 13 residues. V was clipped by 5 bases and J by 6 bases, with 14 bases between them. In DNA form, the CDR3 reads TGTGCCAGCTCAAGTATAGCCTCCGCCGAGCAGTACTTC. This gives the protein CASSSIASAEQYF.

The rearrangement uses TRBV18 and TRBJ2-7; the D gene is possibly TRBD2 (6 bases). The CDR3 runs 17 residues. Deletions cut 3 bases from V and 2 bases from J, with 20 bases between. CDR1 and CDR2 from the germline V gene are KGHSH and LQKENI. CDR3 protein: CASSPERPRREAYEQYF. The CDR3, as DNA: TGTGCCAGCTCACCCGAACGCCCCCGGCGGGAAGCCTACGAGCAGTACTTC.

V usage is TRBV4-2 and J usage is TRBJ2-7, with a possible D match to TRBD2 (7 bases). Germline CDR1 LGHNA, CDR2 YNFKEQ. With 7 bases removed from V and 5 bases from J, the gap between germline ends came to 24 bases. This CDR3 comprises 16 residues. The CDR3 region is CASITPEGEGHNEQYF. The CDR3 nucleotides read TGTGCCAGCATTACCCCCGAGGGGGAGGGCCATAACGAGCAGTACTTC.

The chain couples TRBV5-4 to TRBJ2-1; D is undetermined. Germline V gene lookup returns CDR1 SGHNT and CDR2 YYREEE (reference sequence). The CDR3 covers 14 residues. With 0 bases removed from V and 6 bases from J, the gap between germline ends came to 10 bases. CDR3 DNA: TGTGCCAGCAGCTTGGACCAGCGTTCCAATGAGCAGTTCTTC. This encodes CASSLDQRSNEQFF.

V is TRBV4-2 and J is TRBJ2-7; TRBD2 agrees at 10 bases. After removal of 0 bases from V and 4 bases from J, the junction contained 6 bases not matched to a gene. Germline CDR1 is LGHNA and CDR2 is YNFKEQ. The CDR3 is 16 residues long. CDR3 amino acids: CASSQDLPSGRYEQYF. For the CDR3, the DNA is TGTGCCAGCAGCCAAGATCTCCCTAGCGGGAGATACGAGCAGTACTTC.

The CDR3 loop is CAISESRGREPQHF. The DNA of the CDR3 is TGTGCCATCAGTGAGTCACGTGGTCGGGAGCCCCAGCATTTT. The chain couples TRBV10-3 to TRBJ1-5, with unresolved D. Germline V gene sequence: CDR1 ENHRY, CDR2 SYGVKD. V lost 0 bases and J lost 8, with 11 bases in between. The CDR3 runs to 14 residues.

This clone was seen a handful of times. This chain links TRBV10-3 with TRBJ2-3; tentative D call: TRBD2 (6 bases). The germline V gene encodes CDR1 ENHRY and CDR2 SYGVKD. The V end lost 6 bases, the J end lost 2 bases, and 9 bases lay between the germline ends. The CDR3 length is 13 residues. The DNA of the CDR3 is TGTGCCATCAGCCCGGGAGCCACAGATACGCAGTATTTT. It codes for CAISPGATDTQYF.

This clone has more than one count but fewer than ten. The J gene is TRBJ2-5, the V gene TRBV7-8; no clear D gene. V was trimmed by 1 base and J by 2 bases, leaving 5 bases between them. The CDR3 is 13 residues long. The germline gives CDR1 SGHVS, CDR2 FQNEAQ. The chain's CDR3 is CASSLGQQETQYF. The CDR3 DNA sequence: TGTGCCAGCAGCTTAGGCCAGCAAGAGACCCAGTACTTC.

This clone was detected only a few times. The CDR3: CASSLDRVEETQYF. DNA for the CDR3: TGCGCCAGCAGCTTGGACAGGGTCGAGGAGACCCAGTACTTC. V is TRBV5-1 and J is TRBJ2-5, with D possibly matching TRBD1 (6 bases). CDR1 is SGHRS and CDR2 is YFSETQ in the germline V gene. With 0 bases removed from V and 5 bases from J, the gap between germline ends came to 11 bases. The CDR3 loop spans 14 amino acids.

The chain has TRBV28 and TRBJ2-1; D is ambiguous. V gave up 2 bases and J gave up 5 bases, with 13 bases separating them. The CDR3 is made up of 15 amino acids. In germline, CDR1 is MDHEN, CDR2 SYDVKM. DNA of the CDR3: TGTGCCAGCAGTTTAACCCGTACATACGACAATGAGCAGTTCTTC. Translation gives CASSLTRTYDNEQFF.

This clone was seen a few times. The chain joins TRBV4-3 to TRBJ2-1; 8 bases line up with TRBD2. The CDR3 extends over 16 amino acids. Germline CDR1 is LGHNA and CDR2 is YSLEER. V gave up 0 bases and J gave up 3 bases; unmatched junction bases: 4. The CDR3 DNA sequence: TGCGCCAGCAGCCAAGATCGTAGCGGGGACTACAATGAGCAGTTCTTC. Encoded protein: CASSQDRSGDYNEQFF.

The chain employs TRBV9 and TRBJ2-1, with 14 bases identical to TRBD2. CDR3 length: 16 amino acids. Losses at the gene ends were 4 bases for V and 7 bases for J; bases not matched to a gene: 7. In germline, CDR1 is SGDLS, CDR2 YYNGEE. CDR3 loop: CASSNPGTSGRNEQFF. CDR3 DNA sequence: TGTGCCAGCAGCAACCCCGGGACTAGCGGGAGAAATGAGCAGTTCTTC.

V is TRBV5-1 and J is TRBJ2-3, with TRBD2 matching 10 bases. CDR1 is SGHRS, CDR2 YFSETQ, per germline. With V trimmed by 0 bases and J by 6 bases, 4 bases remained unmatched. This CDR3 comprises 15 residues. Here the CDR3 DNA reads TGCGCCAGCAGCTTGGGACTAGCGGGTTCGGATACGCAGTATTTT. Translation: CASSLGLAGSDTQYF.

The rearrangement links TRBV4-2 to TRBJ1-1; D perhaps matches TRBD1 (6 bases). Germline CDR1 and CDR2: LGHNA and YNFKEQ. The CDR3 runs to 15 residues. Trimming took 2 bases from V and 1 from J, leaving 11 bases between them. DNA for the CDR3: TGTGCCAGCAGCCAAACAGGGAGCCAGAACACTGAAGCTTTCTTT. Protein sequence: CASSQTGSQNTEAFF.

The V gene is TRBV28, the J gene TRBJ2-1; 9 bases agree with TRBD2. CDR1 is MDHEN and CDR2 is SYDVKM in the germline V gene. Trimming removed 6 bases from V and 8 bases from J; junction bases left unmatched: 8. This CDR3 comprises 14 residues. The CDR3 region has the DNA TGTGCCAGCAGGAGGCGGGAGGGCCCCTATGAGCAGTTCTTC. Protein sequence: CASRRREGPYEQFF.